This record looks at one T cell receptor beta chain sequence and its context. The antigen remains undetermined. The protocol was immunoSEQ multiplex PCR, while the TCRdb copy is restricted to in-frame clones and leaves out a portion. Altogether 95,000 to 110,000 clones are present, about 90% being singletons, with the ten largest covering roughly 1%. The CDR3 is made up of 13 amino acids. The germline CDR1 and CDR2 sequences are SGHNT and YYREEE (reference sequence). Trimming shortened V by 0 bases and J by 2 bases, and 4 bases separated the two germline ends. The sample comes from a study of graft-versus-host responses after intestinal transplantation. Study-wide context: Transplant recipients had multivisceral, liver-intestinal, or isolated intestinal grafts. Recipients across the board were started on anti-thymocyte globulin induction, then kept on tacrolimus and steroids for two to four years.

Study-wide points: In recipient marrow, GvH clones were found, and some appeared first in ileum or blood.

Sample: unstimulated CD4+ T cells sorted from spleen or lymph node cells, taken before intestinal transplant. The V gene is TRBV5-4, the J gene TRBJ2-3, with D hard to call. This receptor was obtained from a human donor who received an intestinal transplant. Written as DNA, the CDR3 is TGTGCCAGCAGCTTGGACCTCACAGATACGCAGTATTTT. This encodes CASSLDLTDTQYF.